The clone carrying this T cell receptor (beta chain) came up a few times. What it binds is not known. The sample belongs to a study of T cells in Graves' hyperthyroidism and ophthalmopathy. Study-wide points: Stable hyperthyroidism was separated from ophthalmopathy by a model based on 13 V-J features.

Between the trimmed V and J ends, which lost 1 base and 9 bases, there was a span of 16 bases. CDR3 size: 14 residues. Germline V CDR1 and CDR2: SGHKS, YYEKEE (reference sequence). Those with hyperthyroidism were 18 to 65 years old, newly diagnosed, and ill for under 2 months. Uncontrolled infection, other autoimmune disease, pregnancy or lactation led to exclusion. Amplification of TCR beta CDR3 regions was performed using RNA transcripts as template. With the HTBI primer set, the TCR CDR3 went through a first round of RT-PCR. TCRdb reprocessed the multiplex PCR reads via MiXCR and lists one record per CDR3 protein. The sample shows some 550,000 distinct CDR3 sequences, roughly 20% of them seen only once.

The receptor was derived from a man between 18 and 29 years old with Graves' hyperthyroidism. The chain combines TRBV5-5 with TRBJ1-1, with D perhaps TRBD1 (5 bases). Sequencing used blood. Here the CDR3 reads CASSLPGGASQAFF. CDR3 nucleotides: TGTGCCAGCAGCTTGCCCGGAGGGGCCTCGCAAGCTTTCTTT.